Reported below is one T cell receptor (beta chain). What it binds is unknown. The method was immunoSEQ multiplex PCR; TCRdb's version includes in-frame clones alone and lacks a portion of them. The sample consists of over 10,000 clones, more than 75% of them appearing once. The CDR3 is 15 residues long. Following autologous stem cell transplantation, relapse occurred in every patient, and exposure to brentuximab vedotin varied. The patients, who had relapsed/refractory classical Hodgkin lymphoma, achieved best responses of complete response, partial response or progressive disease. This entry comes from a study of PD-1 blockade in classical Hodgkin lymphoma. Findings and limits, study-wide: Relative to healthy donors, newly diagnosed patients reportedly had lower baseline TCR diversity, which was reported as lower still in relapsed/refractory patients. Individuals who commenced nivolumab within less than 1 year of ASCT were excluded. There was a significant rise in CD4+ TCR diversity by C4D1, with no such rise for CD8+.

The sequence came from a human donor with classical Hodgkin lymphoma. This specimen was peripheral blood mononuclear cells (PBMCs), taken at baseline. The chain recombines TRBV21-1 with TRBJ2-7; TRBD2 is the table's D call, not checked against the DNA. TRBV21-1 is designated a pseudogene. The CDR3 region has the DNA TGTGCCAGCAGCAAAGAGGGGACGGGAGACTACGAGCAGTACTTC. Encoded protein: CASSKEGTGDYEQYF.